This is a list of T cell receptor beta chains from one sample in a study of blood T cell repertoires in COVID-19. TCRdb's copy holds only in-frame clones and misses some; the assay was immunoSEQ multiplex PCR. The sample carries some 140,000 clones, approximately 84% recorded once. Sequencing input: peripheral blood. The receptors were gathered from a human donor in a cohort sampled during active COVID-19. Both conserved end residues are part of each CDR3. Fields, in order: V gene, clone size, J gene, D gene, CDR3 DNA, CDR3 protein. The D gene is left open where the match is weak. Clone sizes are given selectively: once, few, many, or a class where the clone is expanded.

V: TRBV30
size: -
J: TRBJ1-5
D: TRBD1
DNA: TGTGCCTGGCGGCAGGGGGCCGGCCAGCCCCAGCATTTT
CDR3: CAWRQGAGQPQHF

V: TRBV13
size: -
J: TRBJ2-5
D: TRBD2
DNA: TGTGCCAGCAGCCCTGGGGCTAGCGGAGAGACCCAGTACTTC
CDR3: CASSPGASGETQYF

V: TRBV5-1
size: few
J: TRBJ2-1
D: TRBD2
DNA: TGCGCCAGCAGCCCGGCCCGGGACTATAAGTCGGATGAGCAGTTCTTC
CDR3: CASSPARDYKSDEQFF

V: TRBV5-1
size: -
J: TRBJ2-3
D: TRBD1
DNA: TGCGCCAGCAGCCGGACAGGGGGCATAGATACGCAGTATTTT
CDR3: CASSRTGGIDTQYF

V: TRBV6-5
size: -
J: TRBJ2-7
D: -
DNA: TGTGCCAGCAGCCCGGCGGGTTACGAGCAGTACTTC
CDR3: CASSPAGYEQYF

V: TRBV6-7
size: once
J: TRBJ1-1
D: -
DNA: TGTGCCAGCAGTTCAAAACAGGGTACGAACACTGAAGCTTTCTTT
CDR3: CASSSKQGTNTEAFF

V: TRBV18
size: once
J: TRBJ2-1
D: TRBD2
DNA: TGTGCCAGCTCACCAGGGCGGGGGGAGTACAATGAGCAGTTCTTC
CDR3: CASSPGRGEYNEQFF

V: TRBV4-1
size: few
J: TRBJ2-1
D: TRBD2
DNA: TGCGCCAGCAGCCAAGATCTTTGGACTAGCTTCGACAATGAGCAGTTCTTC
CDR3: CASSQDLWTSFDNEQFF

V: TRBV5-1
size: -
J: TRBJ2-5
D: TRBD2
DNA: TGCGCCAGCAGCAGAGCGGGGGGGCCGAGAGAGACCCAGTACTTC
CDR3: CASSRAGGPRETQYF

V: TRBV15
size: -
J: TRBJ2-3
D: -
DNA: TGTGCCACCAGCAGAGAAGTACCGGGGTTAGGAACAGATACGCAGTATTTT
CDR3: CATSREVPGLGTDTQYF

V: TRBV29-1
size: -
J: TRBJ1-4
D: -
DNA: TGCAGCGTTCGGATAGGGGATGAAAAACTGTTTTTT
CDR3: CSVRIGDEKLFF

V: TRBV28
size: -
J: TRBJ2-6
D: TRBD2
DNA: TGTGCCTGCACGGGGGGGCTCCCTGGGGCCAACGTCCTGACTTTC
CDR3: CACTGGLPGANVLTF

V: TRBV18
size: many
J: TRBJ1-1
D: -
DNA: TGTGCCAGCTCACCATCTCGTACTATGAACACTGAAGCTTTCTTT
CDR3: CASSPSRTMNTEAFF

V: TRBV19
size: few
J: TRBJ1-5
D: -
DNA: TGTGCCGGGGGCGGCGGTAGCAATCAGCCCCAGCATTTT
CDR3: CAGGGGSNQPQHF

V: TRBV4-2
size: -
J: TRBJ2-1
D: TRBD2
DNA: TGTGCCAGCAGCCAAGATTTGGGGACTAGGGCGAATGAGCAGTTCTTC
CDR3: CASSQDLGTRANEQFF

V: TRBV19
size: -
J: TRBJ2-2
D: -
DNA: TGTGCCAGTAAGGGGGGGGACTCCCCGACCGGGGAGCTGTTTTTT
CDR3: CASKGGDSPTGELFF

V: TRBV9
size: -
J: TRBJ1-6
D: -
DNA: TGTGCCAGCAGCGGTTCAGGGATTCCTAATTCACCCCTCCACTTT
CDR3: CASSGSGIPNSPLHF

V: TRBV3-1/TRBV3-2
size: -
J: TRBJ2-5
D: TRBD1
DNA: TGTGCCAGCAGCCAAGTGGCGTTCGGACAGGGGCTACAAGAGACCCAGTACTTC
CDR3: CASSQVAFGQGLQETQYF

V: TRBV3-1/TRBV3-2
size: -
J: TRBJ2-1
D: TRBD2
DNA: TGTGCCAGCAGCCAAGGGACTAGCGGGGGGCCCAGTCCTTACAATGAGCAGTTCTTC
CDR3: CASSQGTSGGPSPYNEQFF

V: TRBV5-1
size: -
J: TRBJ1-2
D: TRBD1
DNA: TGCGCCAGCTCCCCAAGGGGATTCGACAGGGCGTATGGCTACACCTTC
CDR3: CASSPRGFDRAYGYTF

V: TRBV6-6
size: -
J: TRBJ2-5
D: TRBD2
DNA: TGTGCCAGCAGTTACCCTCCTAGCGGGGGGGCTCAGTACTTC
CDR3: CASSYPPSGGAQYF

V: TRBV9
size: once
J: TRBJ1-4
D: -
DNA: TGTGCCAGCAGCGCCGGAAGGGGGATTATTAATGAAAAACTGTTTTTT
CDR3: CASSAGRGIINEKLFF

V: TRBV5-5
size: -
J: TRBJ2-1
D: -
DNA: TGTGCCAGCAGCTTGGACCCCCGTGGCTTTGAGCAGTTCTTC
CDR3: CASSLDPRGFEQFF

V: TRBV15
size: -
J: TRBJ1-2
D: -
DNA: TGTGCCACCAGCAGAGATCAGGGGAACTATGGCTACACCTTC
CDR3: CATSRDQGNYGYTF

V: TRBV2
size: once
J: TRBJ2-3
D: -
DNA: TGTGCCAGCAGTGAAGCCCAAGCGGGTGGGACAGATACGCAGTATTTT
CDR3: CASSEAQAGGTDTQYF

V: TRBV24-1
size: -
J: TRBJ2-5
D: TRBD2
DNA: TGTGCCACCAGTGACCAACTACTAGCGGGGGGTGAGGAGACCCAGTACTTC
CDR3: CATSDQLLAGGEETQYF

V: TRBV19
size: -
J: TRBJ1-4
D: -
DNA: TGTGCCAGTAGTATAGGCGGTTATCCTAATGAAAAACTGTTTTTT
CDR3: CASSIGGYPNEKLFF

V: TRBV5-4
size: once
J: TRBJ2-7
D: -
DNA: TGTGCCAGCAGCTTATCCGGGTCTCTATACGAGCAGTACTTC
CDR3: CASSLSGSLYEQYF

V: TRBV5-1
size: once
J: TRBJ2-3
D: TRBD2
DNA: TGCGCCAGCAGCTACTCTAGCGGGGGACGAGGTACGCAGTATTTT
CDR3: CASSYSSGGRGTQYF

V: TRBV3-1/TRBV3-2
size: -
J: TRBJ1-1
D: TRBD1
DNA: TGTGCCAGCAGCCGCCCGGGACAGGGAGGGGATGAAGCTTTCTTT
CDR3: CASSRPGQGGDEAFF

V: TRBV27
size: -
J: TRBJ2-1
D: TRBD2
DNA: TGTGCCAGCAGGTTTATAGCGGGGGGTAGTTCCTACAATGAGCAGTTCTTC
CDR3: CASRFIAGGSSYNEQFF

V: TRBV19
size: -
J: TRBJ1-5
D: -
DNA: TGTGCCAGTAGTATAGTTTGGAGCGGCCATCAGCCCCAGCATTTT
CDR3: CASSIVWSGHQPQHF

V: TRBV7-9
size: -
J: TRBJ1-2
D: -
DNA: TGTGCCAGCAGCTTAGGATCGACAGCGACCTATGGCTACACCTTC
CDR3: CASSLGSTATYGYTF

V: TRBV6-5
size: -
J: TRBJ2-1
D: TRBD2
DNA: TGTGCCAGCAGTTACGGTTCGCTAGCGGGGGGGGTTGAGCAGTTCTTC
CDR3: CASSYGSLAGGVEQFF

V: TRBV5-5
size: few
J: TRBJ2-7
D: TRBD1
DNA: TGTGCCAGCAGCTTGGGGACAGGGGCTGTCTACGAGCAGTACTTC
CDR3: CASSLGTGAVYEQYF

V: TRBV7-9
size: -
J: TRBJ2-3
D: -
DNA: TGTGCCAGCAGCTTCGGGGTAGCTGAAAGCACAGATACGCAGTATTTT
CDR3: CASSFGVAESTDTQYF

V: TRBV9
size: few
J: TRBJ2-6
D: -
DNA: TGTGCCAGCAGCGTAGAAGGAGGTGGGGCCAACGTCCTGACTTTC
CDR3: CASSVEGGGANVLTF

V: TRBV5-5
size: -
J: TRBJ2-1
D: TRBD1
DNA: TGTGCCAGCAGCTTTGGGGTACAGGGGGATTCCTACAATGAGCAGTTCTTC
CDR3: CASSFGVQGDSYNEQFF

V: TRBV7-8
size: -
J: TRBJ2-1
D: TRBD2
DNA: TGTGCCAGCAGCTTAGCGCTTCTAGCGGGGGGTTACAATGAGCAGTTCTTC
CDR3: CASSLALLAGGYNEQFF

V: TRBV27
size: once
J: TRBJ1-4
D: TRBD1
DNA: TGTGCCAGCAGTCCCACCGGGACAGGGGCGTCTAGTGAAAAACTGTTTTTT
CDR3: CASSPTGTGASSEKLFF

V: TRBV6-5
size: -
J: TRBJ2-2
D: TRBD1
DNA: TGTGCCAGCAGTTATGGTGGGACAGGGGTGACCGGGGAGCTGTTTTTT
CDR3: CASSYGGTGVTGELFF

V: TRBV6-5
size: few
J: TRBJ2-1
D: -
DNA: TGTGCCAGCATAGGCCAGCGTCTCTCCTACAATGAGCAGTTCTTC
CDR3: CASIGQRLSYNEQFF

V: TRBV20-1
size: -
J: TRBJ2-5
D: TRBD2
DNA: TGCAGTGCTAGTAGACTAGCAGTCCAAGAGACCCAGTACTTC
CDR3: CSASRLAVQETQYF

V: TRBV7-3
size: -
J: TRBJ1-2
D: -
DNA: TGTGCCAGCAGCGTCTCGGGGGGACTCGATGGCTACACCTTC
CDR3: CASSVSGGLDGYTF

V: TRBV6-1
size: -
J: TRBJ1-2
D: TRBD1
DNA: TGTGCCAGCAGTGAACAGGGGGCTCATGGTGGCTACACCTTC
CDR3: CASSEQGAHGGYTF

V: TRBV18
size: once
J: TRBJ2-3
D: TRBD2
DNA: TGTGCCAGCTCACCCCTAGGGACTAGCGGGGGCACAGATACGCAGTATTTT
CDR3: CASSPLGTSGGTDTQYF

V: TRBV5-6
size: -
J: TRBJ1-5
D: -
DNA: TGTGCCAGCAGCAATTACGGACAGCTTTTTAATCAGCCCCAGCATTTT
CDR3: CASSNYGQLFNQPQHF

V: TRBV5-1
size: -
J: TRBJ1-5
D: -
DNA: TGCGCCAGCAGCTTGCACAGGCTACGGGATCAGCCCCAGCATTTT
CDR3: CASSLHRLRDQPQHF

V: TRBV6-6
size: -
J: TRBJ2-1
D: -
DNA: TGTGCCAGCAGTCGAGAAACCCTTAGTAGAGACAATGAGCAGTTCTTC
CDR3: CASSRETLSRDNEQFF

V: TRBV7-2
size: -
J: TRBJ2-1
D: TRBD2
DNA: TGTGCCAGCAGCACCGGGGGGAGCTCCTACAATGAGCAGTTCTTC
CDR3: CASSTGGSSYNEQFF

V: TRBV12-3/TRBV12-4
size: -
J: TRBJ1-2
D: -
DNA: TGTGCCAGCAGTTTGCGGGGAGACTATGGCTACACCTTC
CDR3: CASSLRGDYGYTF

V: TRBV19
size: once
J: TRBJ1-1
D: -
DNA: TGTGCCAGTGCTGGACAACTTGGGACTGAAGCTTTCTTT
CDR3: CASAGQLGTEAFF